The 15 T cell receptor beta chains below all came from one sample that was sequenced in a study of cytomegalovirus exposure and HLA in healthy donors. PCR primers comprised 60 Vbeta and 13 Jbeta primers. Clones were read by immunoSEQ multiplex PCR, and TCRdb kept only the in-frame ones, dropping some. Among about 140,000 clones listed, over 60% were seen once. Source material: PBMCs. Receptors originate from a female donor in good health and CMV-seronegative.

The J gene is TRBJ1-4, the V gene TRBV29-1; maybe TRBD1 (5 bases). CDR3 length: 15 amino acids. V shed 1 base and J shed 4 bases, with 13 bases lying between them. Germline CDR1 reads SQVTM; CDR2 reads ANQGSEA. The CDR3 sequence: CSVEGVQGSNEKLFF. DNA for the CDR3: TGCAGCGTTGAAGGGGTCCAGGGTAGTAATGAAAAACTGTTTTTT.

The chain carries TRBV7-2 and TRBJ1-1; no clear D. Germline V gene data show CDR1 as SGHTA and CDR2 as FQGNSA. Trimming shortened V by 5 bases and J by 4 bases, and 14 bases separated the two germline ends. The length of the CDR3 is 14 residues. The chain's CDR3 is CASSRSRGGTEAFF. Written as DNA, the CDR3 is TGTGCCAGCAGCCGTTCGCGGGGAGGCACTGAAGCTTTCTTT. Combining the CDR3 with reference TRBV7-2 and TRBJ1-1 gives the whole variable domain GAGVSQSPSNKVTEKGKDVELRCDPISGHTALYWYRQSLGQGLEFLIYFQGNSAPDKSGLPSDRFSAERTGGSVSTLTIQRTQQEDSAVYLCASSRSRGGTEAFFGQGTRLTVV.

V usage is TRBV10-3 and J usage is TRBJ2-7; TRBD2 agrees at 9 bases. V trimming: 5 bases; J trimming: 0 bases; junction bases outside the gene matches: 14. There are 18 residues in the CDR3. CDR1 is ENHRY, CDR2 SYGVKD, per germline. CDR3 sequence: CAISRGLAGNPTSYEQYF. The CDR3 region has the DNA TGTGCCATCAGTCGAGGGCTAGCGGGGAATCCAACCTCCTACGAGCAGTACTTC.

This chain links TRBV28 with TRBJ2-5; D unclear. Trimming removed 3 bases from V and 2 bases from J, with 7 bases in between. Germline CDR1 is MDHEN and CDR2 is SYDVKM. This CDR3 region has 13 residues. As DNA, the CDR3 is TGTGCCAGCAGTTTGTTGTATCAAGAGACCCAGTACTTC. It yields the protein CASSLLYQETQYF. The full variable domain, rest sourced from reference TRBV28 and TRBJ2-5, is DVKVTQSSRYLVKRTGEKVFLECVQDMDHENMFWYRQDPGLGLRLIYFSYDVKMKEKGDIPEGYSVSREKKERFSLILESASTNQTSMYLCASSLLYQETQYFGPGTRLLVL.

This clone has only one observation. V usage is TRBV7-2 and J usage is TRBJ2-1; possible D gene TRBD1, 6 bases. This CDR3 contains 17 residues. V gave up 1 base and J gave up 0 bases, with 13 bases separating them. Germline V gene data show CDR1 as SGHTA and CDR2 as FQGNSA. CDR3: CASSLDPTGFSYNEQFF. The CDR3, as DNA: TGTGCCAGCAGCTTAGACCCTACAGGGTTCTCCTACAATGAGCAGTTCTTC.

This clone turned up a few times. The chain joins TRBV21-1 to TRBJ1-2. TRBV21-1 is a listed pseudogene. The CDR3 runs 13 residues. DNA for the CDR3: TGTGCCAGCAGCAAAGAAGGATCGGGTGGCTACACCTTC. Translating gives CASSKEGSGGYTF.

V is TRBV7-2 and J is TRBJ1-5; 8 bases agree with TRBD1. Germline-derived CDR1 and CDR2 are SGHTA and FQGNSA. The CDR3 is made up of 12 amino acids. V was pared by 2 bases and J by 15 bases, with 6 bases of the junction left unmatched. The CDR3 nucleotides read TGTGCCAGCAGCTTACTGGGACAGGTTTGGCATTTT. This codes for CASSLLGQVWHF. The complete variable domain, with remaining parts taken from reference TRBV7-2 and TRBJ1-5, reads GAGVSQSPSNKVTEKGKDVELRCDPISGHTALYWYRQSLGQGLEFLIYFQGNSAPDKSGLPSDRFSAERTGGSVSTLTIQRTQQEDSAVYLCASSLLGQVWHFGDGTRLSIL.

The DNA of the CDR3 is TGTGCCAGCAGCTCCCTGGACAGTAACACCGGGGAGCTGTTTTTT. Protein sequence: CASSSLDSNTGELFF. The rearrangement uses TRBV11-2 and TRBJ2-2; D is perhaps TRBD1 (6 bases). This CDR3 region has 15 residues. Per the germline V gene, CDR1 is SGHAT and CDR2 is FQNNGV. Trimming shortened V by 4 bases and J by 2 bases, and 11 bases separated the two germline ends. Looking up the rest from reference TRBV11-2 and TRBJ2-2 gives the full variable domain: EAGVAQSPRYKIIEKRQSVAFWCNPISGHATLYWYQQILGQGPKLLIQFQNNGVVDDSQLPKDRFSAERLKGVDSTLKIQPAKLEDSAVYLCASSSLDSNTGELFFGEGSRLTVL.

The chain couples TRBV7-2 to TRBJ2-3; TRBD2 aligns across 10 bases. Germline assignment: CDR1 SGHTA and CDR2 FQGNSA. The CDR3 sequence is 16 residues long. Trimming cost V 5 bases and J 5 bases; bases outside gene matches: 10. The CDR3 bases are TGTGCCAGCAGCCTCAGGGCTAGCGGGAGCGGAGATACGCAGTATTTT. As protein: CASSLRASGSGDTQYF. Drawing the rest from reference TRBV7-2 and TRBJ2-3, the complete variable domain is GAGVSQSPSNKVTEKGKDVELRCDPISGHTALYWYRQSLGQGLEFLIYFQGNSAPDKSGLPSDRFSAERTGGSVSTLTIQRTQQEDSAVYLCASSLRASGSGDTQYFGPGTRLTVL.

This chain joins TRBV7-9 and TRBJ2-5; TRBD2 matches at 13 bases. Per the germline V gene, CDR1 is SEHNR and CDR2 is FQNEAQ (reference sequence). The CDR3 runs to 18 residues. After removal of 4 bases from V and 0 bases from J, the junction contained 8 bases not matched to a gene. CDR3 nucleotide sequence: TGTGCCAGCAGCTCCAGACTAGCGGGGGGACGGCACCAAGAGACCCAGTACTTC. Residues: CASSSRLAGGRHQETQYF. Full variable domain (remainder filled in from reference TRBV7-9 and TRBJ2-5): DTGVSQNPRHKITKRGQNVTFRCDPISEHNRLYWYRQTLGQGPEFLTYFQNEAQLEKSRLLSDRFSAERPKGSFSTLEIQRTEQGDSAMYLCASSSRLAGGRHQETQYFGPGTRLLVL.

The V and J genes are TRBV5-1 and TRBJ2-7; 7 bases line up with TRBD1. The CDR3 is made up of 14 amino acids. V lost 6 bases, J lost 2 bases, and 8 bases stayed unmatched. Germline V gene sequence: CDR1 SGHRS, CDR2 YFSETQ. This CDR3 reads CASTRGGETYEQYF. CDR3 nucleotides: TGCGCCAGCACCCGAGGGGGCGAGACCTACGAGCAGTACTTC.

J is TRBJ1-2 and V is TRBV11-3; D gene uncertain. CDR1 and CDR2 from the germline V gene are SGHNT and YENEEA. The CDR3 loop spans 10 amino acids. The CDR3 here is CKTKTGGYTF. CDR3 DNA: TGTAAAACCAAAACCGGGGGCTACACCTTC.

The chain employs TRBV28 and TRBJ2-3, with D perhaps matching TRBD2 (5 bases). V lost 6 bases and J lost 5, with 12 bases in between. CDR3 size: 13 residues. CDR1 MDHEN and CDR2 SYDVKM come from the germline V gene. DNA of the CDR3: TGTGCCAGCAGCCCCGGTCGGGAAGATACGCAGTATTTT. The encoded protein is CASSPGREDTQYF.

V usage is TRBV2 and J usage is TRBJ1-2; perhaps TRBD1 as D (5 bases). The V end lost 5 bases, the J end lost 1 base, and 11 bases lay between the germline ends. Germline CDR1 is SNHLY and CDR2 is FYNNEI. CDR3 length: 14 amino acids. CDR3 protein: CASSKDILNYGYTF. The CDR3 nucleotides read TGTGCCAGCAGTAAGGACATACTTAACTATGGCTACACCTTC. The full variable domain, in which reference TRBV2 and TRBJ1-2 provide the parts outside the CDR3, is EPEVTQTPSHQVTQMGQEVILRCVPISNHLYFYWYRQILGQKVEFLVSFYNNEISEKSEIFDDQFSVERPDGSNFTLKIRSTKLEDSAMYFCASSKDILNYGYTFGSGTRLTVV.

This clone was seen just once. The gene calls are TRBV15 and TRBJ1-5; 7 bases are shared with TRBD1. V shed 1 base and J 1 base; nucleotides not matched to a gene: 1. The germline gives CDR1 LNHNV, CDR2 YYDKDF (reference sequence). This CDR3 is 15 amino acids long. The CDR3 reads CATSRGQGSNQPQHF. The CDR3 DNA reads TGTGCCACCAGCAGAGGACAGGGAAGCAATCAGCCCCAGCATTTT.